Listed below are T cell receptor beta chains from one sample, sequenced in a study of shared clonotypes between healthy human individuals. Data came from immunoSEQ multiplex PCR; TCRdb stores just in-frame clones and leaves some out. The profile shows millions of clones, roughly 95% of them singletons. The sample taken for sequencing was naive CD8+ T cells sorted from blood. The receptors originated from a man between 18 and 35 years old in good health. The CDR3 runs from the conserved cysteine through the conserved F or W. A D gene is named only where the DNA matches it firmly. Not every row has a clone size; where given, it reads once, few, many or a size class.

cdr3_nt: TGTGCCAGAGAGGACAGGGCGGTGACTGAAGCTTTCTTT
cdr3_aa: CAREDRAVTEAFF
j_call: TRBJ1-1
v_call: TRBV2
d_call: TRBD1
clone_size: -

cdr3_nt: TGTGCCAGCAGCTTAGGTCGCGGTCCTTCCTACGAGCAGTACTTC
cdr3_aa: CASSLGRGPSYEQYF
j_call: TRBJ2-7
v_call: TRBV7-9
d_call: -
clone_size: -

cdr3_nt: TGTGCCAGCAGCTTAGAGGCAGGGGCTCAGCCCCAGCATTTT
cdr3_aa: CASSLEAGAQPQHF
j_call: TRBJ1-5
v_call: TRBV7-6
d_call: -
clone_size: -

cdr3_nt: TGTGCCAGCAGTGGGACTCGGGTATCTAACTATGGCTACACCTTC
cdr3_aa: CASSGTRVSNYGYTF
j_call: TRBJ1-2
v_call: TRBV6-5
d_call: -
clone_size: -

cdr3_nt: TGTGCCAGCAGCCAAGATCTCCGGACAGGGTTCTATAATTCACCCCTCCACTTT
cdr3_aa: CASSQDLRTGFYNSPLHF
j_call: TRBJ1-6
v_call: TRBV5-4
d_call: TRBD1
clone_size: -

cdr3_nt: TGTGCCACCAGCAGGGTCGACAATACCGGGGAGCTGTTTTTT
cdr3_aa: CATSRVDNTGELFF
j_call: TRBJ2-2
v_call: TRBV15
d_call: -
clone_size: -

cdr3_nt: TGTGCCAGCAGTGCCGGGACAGGGGTCCTGGCCTACGAGCAGTACTTC
cdr3_aa: CASSAGTGVLAYEQYF
j_call: TRBJ2-7
v_call: TRBV6-1
d_call: TRBD1
clone_size: -

cdr3_nt: TGTGCCAGCAGCGACGGACAGGGCTACGAGCAGTACTTC
cdr3_aa: CASSDGQGYEQYF
j_call: TRBJ2-7
v_call: TRBV6-6
d_call: TRBD1
clone_size: -

cdr3_nt: TGTGCCAGTAGTATAACAGCCGGGCGCACAGATACGCAGTATTTT
cdr3_aa: CASSITAGRTDTQYF
j_call: TRBJ2-3
v_call: TRBV19
d_call: -
clone_size: -

cdr3_nt: TGTGCCAGCAGTGTAACAGAGAGCACAGATACGCAGTATTTT
cdr3_aa: CASSVTESTDTQYF
j_call: TRBJ2-3
v_call: TRBV27
d_call: -
clone_size: -

cdr3_nt: TGTGCCAGCAGTCTCGCCGGGACAGGGTCCTACGAGCAGTACTTC
cdr3_aa: CASSLAGTGSYEQYF
j_call: TRBJ2-7
v_call: TRBV28
d_call: TRBD1
clone_size: -

cdr3_nt: TGTGCCAGCAGAGGGACCGTGAGCTCTGGGGCCAACGTCCTGACTTTC
cdr3_aa: CASRGTVSSGANVLTF
j_call: TRBJ2-6
v_call: TRBV7-9
d_call: -
clone_size: -

cdr3_nt: TGTGCCAGCAGCCGCGGGACAGGGGCAGATACGCAGTATTTT
cdr3_aa: CASSRGTGADTQYF
j_call: TRBJ2-3
v_call: TRBV5-8
d_call: TRBD1
clone_size: -

cdr3_nt: TGTGCCAGCAGCTCCTTCGCGGGGGGGCCCAATGAGCAGTTCTTC
cdr3_aa: CASSSFAGGPNEQFF
j_call: TRBJ2-1
v_call: TRBV7-9
d_call: TRBD2
clone_size: -

cdr3_nt: TGTGCCAGCAGCTTGGCGGACAGGGAGGTCCACGAGCAGTACTTC
cdr3_aa: CASSLADREVHEQYF
j_call: TRBJ2-7
v_call: TRBV5-6
d_call: TRBD1
clone_size: -

cdr3_nt: TGTGCCAGCAGTTTCTCGGGGGGAGGCACCGGGGAGCTGTTTTTT
cdr3_aa: CASSFSGGGTGELFF
j_call: TRBJ2-2
v_call: TRBV28
d_call: TRBD2
clone_size: -

cdr3_nt: TGTGCCAGCAGGGGACTTACCATCTTTGGCGACGAGCAGTACTTC
cdr3_aa: CASRGLTIFGDEQYF
j_call: TRBJ2-7
v_call: TRBV7-9
d_call: -
clone_size: -

cdr3_nt: TGTGCCATCAGACTTGAGACAGGGTCCTCTGGAAACACCATATATTTT
cdr3_aa: CAIRLETGSSGNTIYF
j_call: TRBJ1-3
v_call: TRBV10-3
d_call: TRBD1
clone_size: -

cdr3_nt: TGTGCTAGTGGCGAAAACTATGGCTACACCTTC
cdr3_aa: CASGENYGYTF
j_call: TRBJ1-2
v_call: TRBV12-5
d_call: -
clone_size: -

cdr3_nt: TGTGCCAGCAGAGATTCGACAGGGGGCGAGAACTATGGCTACACCTTC
cdr3_aa: CASRDSTGGENYGYTF
j_call: TRBJ1-2
v_call: TRBV7-9
d_call: TRBD1
clone_size: -

cdr3_nt: TGTGCCAGCAGTGGCGGGGGGGCTCTGTACAATGAGCAGTTCTTC
cdr3_aa: CASSGGGALYNEQFF
j_call: TRBJ2-1
v_call: TRBV2
d_call: TRBD2
clone_size: -

cdr3_nt: TGTGCCAGCAGTTACCTGACAGGGACTGATGAAGCTTTCTTT
cdr3_aa: CASSYLTGTDEAFF
j_call: TRBJ1-1
v_call: TRBV6-5
d_call: TRBD1
clone_size: -

cdr3_nt: TGTGCCAGCAGTGATTCAGTGGGGAATGAGCAGTTCTTC
cdr3_aa: CASSDSVGNEQFF
j_call: TRBJ2-1
v_call: TRBV25-1
d_call: -
clone_size: once

cdr3_nt: TGTGCCAGCAGCTTAGTCGGGGGCACAGATACGCAGTATTTT
cdr3_aa: CASSLVGGTDTQYF
j_call: TRBJ2-3
v_call: TRBV11-2
d_call: -
clone_size: -

cdr3_nt: TGTGCCAGCAGGGGGAACAGGGCGCCTAAGTACTTC
cdr3_aa: CASRGNRAPKYF
j_call: TRBJ2-7
v_call: TRBV7-8
d_call: -
clone_size: -

cdr3_nt: TGCGCCAGCAGCCAAGATACGGAGGGGCCTAGCACAGATACGCAGTATTTT
cdr3_aa: CASSQDTEGPSTDTQYF
j_call: TRBJ2-3
v_call: TRBV4-3
d_call: -
clone_size: once

cdr3_nt: TGCGCCAGCAGCCAAGAGTGGACAGGGGCAGATACGCAGTATTTT
cdr3_aa: CASSQEWTGADTQYF
j_call: TRBJ2-3
v_call: TRBV4-3
d_call: TRBD1
clone_size: -

cdr3_nt: TGCGCCAGCAGCTTAGGACTAGCGGCCACCTACGAGCAGTACTTC
cdr3_aa: CASSLGLAATYEQYF
j_call: TRBJ2-7
v_call: TRBV4-1
d_call: TRBD2
clone_size: -

cdr3_nt: TGTGCCAGCAGCCTTGGACAACCGGGGACTGAAGCTTTCTTT
cdr3_aa: CASSLGQPGTEAFF
j_call: TRBJ1-1
v_call: TRBV6-5
d_call: -
clone_size: -

cdr3_nt: TGTGCCAGCAGCTTAGAAATACCGGGACAGGGTTTATACGAGCAGTACTTC
cdr3_aa: CASSLEIPGQGLYEQYF
j_call: TRBJ2-7
v_call: TRBV7-8
d_call: TRBD1
clone_size: -

cdr3_nt: TGTGCCAGCAGCAGCACCGGACAGGCTACTCTTGGAAACACCATATATTTT
cdr3_aa: CASSSTGQATLGNTIYF
j_call: TRBJ1-3
v_call: TRBV5-6
d_call: TRBD1
clone_size: once

cdr3_nt: TGTGCCAGTAGTATAGGATTTAGCGGGGCTTACTACGAGCAGTACTTC
cdr3_aa: CASSIGFSGAYYEQYF
j_call: TRBJ2-7
v_call: TRBV19
d_call: TRBD2
clone_size: -